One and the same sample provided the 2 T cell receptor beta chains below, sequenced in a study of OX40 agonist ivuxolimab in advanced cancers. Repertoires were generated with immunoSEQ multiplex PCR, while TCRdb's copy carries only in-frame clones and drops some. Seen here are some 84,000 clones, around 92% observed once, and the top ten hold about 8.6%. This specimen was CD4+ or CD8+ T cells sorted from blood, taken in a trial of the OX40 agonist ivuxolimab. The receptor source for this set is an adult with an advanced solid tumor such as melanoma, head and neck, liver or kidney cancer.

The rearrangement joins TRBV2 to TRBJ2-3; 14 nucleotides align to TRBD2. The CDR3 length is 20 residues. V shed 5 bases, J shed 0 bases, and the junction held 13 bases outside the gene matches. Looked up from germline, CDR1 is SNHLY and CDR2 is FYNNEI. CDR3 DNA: TGTGCCAGCAGTCGTTCCCCGACTAGCGGGGGGGGGTCTAGCACAGATACGCAGTATTTT. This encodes CASSRSPTSGGGSSTDTQYF.

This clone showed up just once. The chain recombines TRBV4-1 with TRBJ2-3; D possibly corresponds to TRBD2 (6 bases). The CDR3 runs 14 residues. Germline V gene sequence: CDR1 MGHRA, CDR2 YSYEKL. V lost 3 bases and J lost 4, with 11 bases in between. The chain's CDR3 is CASSQGTSSDTQYF. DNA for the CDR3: TGCGCCAGCAGCCAGGGAACTAGCTCAGATACGCAGTATTTT.